The 8 T cell receptor beta chains given below trace back to one sample, sequenced in a study of early T cells in non-severe SARS-CoV-2 infection. TCRdb re-derived calls from the 5' RACE reads in MiXCR, one entry per CDR3 protein. The sample shows 25,000 to 35,000 distinct CDR3 sequences, about 2.7% of them seen only once. Sequenced: whole blood. Receptor source: an adult who was a healthcare worker with PCR-confirmed SARS-CoV-2 infection or an uninfected control (not recorded which).

This clonotype has ten or more counts. The chain combines TRBV5-6 with TRBJ1-1, with D perhaps matching TRBD1 (5 bases). V dropped 4 bases and J dropped 0 bases, with 16 bases sitting between them. This CDR3 has 16 residues. Per the germline V gene, CDR1 is SGHDT and CDR2 is YYEEEE. The CDR3 nucleotides are TGTGCCAGCAGCCAGGAACTGGGGGATTTGAACACTGAAGCTTTCTTT. Translated: CASSQELGDLNTEAFF.

This clonotype was counted at least ten times. The CDR3 sequence: CASSRMTDTGELFF. The CDR3 nucleotides are TGCGCCAGCAGCCGAATGACAGACACCGGGGAGCTGTTTTTT. The chain joins TRBV10-1 to TRBJ2-2; D is possibly TRBD1 (5 bases). In germline, CDR1 is WNHNN, CDR2 SYGVQD (reference sequence). Trimming cost V 6 bases and J 3 bases, with 11 bases left between them. The CDR3 length is 14 residues.

The rearrangement joins TRBV20-1 to TRBJ2-6; D uncertain. Germline values: CDR1 DFQATT, CDR2 SNEGSKA (reference sequence). Trimming took 6 bases from V and 0 from J, leaving 12 bases between them. This CDR3 has 15 amino acids. The CDR3: CSAESAASGANVLTF. DNA for the CDR3: TGCAGTGCGGAGTCCGCCGCCTCTGGGGCCAACGTCCTGACTTTC.

This clonotype was found many times. This chain joins TRBV6-5 and TRBJ2-1; D unclear. The CDR3 sequence is 16 residues long. The V gene lost 8 bases and the J gene lost 4 bases, with 21 bases spanning the gap. The germline V gene encodes CDR1 MNHEY and CDR2 SVGAGI. CDR3 DNA sequence: TGTGCCAGCGTAACGGGCCCCCTGGAGAGTTACAATGAGCAGTTCTTC. Translated, it gives CASVTGPLESYNEQFF.

This clonotype was recorded many times. The chain combines TRBV3-1 with TRBJ1-5, with D uncertain. This CDR3 has 14 amino acids. Trimming removed 3 bases at V and 1 base at J, with 7 bases between. Germline loops: CDR1 LGHDT, CDR2 YNNKEL (reference sequence). Here the CDR3 DNA reads TGTGCCAGCAGCCAGACCTGGAGCAATCAGCCCCAGCATTTT. Protein product: CASSQTWSNQPQHF.

In this sample, this clonotype turned up many times. The chain has TRBV7-8 and TRBJ2-5, with D uncertain. CDR1 is SGHVS, CDR2 FQNEAQ, per germline. V was pared by 4 bases and J by 1 base, with 13 bases between. CDR3 length: 15 residues. The CDR3 loop reads CASSYLGSGQETQYF. The CDR3 region has the DNA TGTGCCAGCAGCTACCTCGGGTCCGGCCAAGAGACCCAGTACTTC.

At least ten counts were recorded for this clonotype. CDR3 loop: CASSPGQWNTEAFF. The CDR3 DNA reads TGCGCCAGCAGCCCCGGACAATGGAACACTGAAGCTTTCTTT. The genes are TRBV5-1 and TRBJ1-1, with D perhaps matching TRBD1 (5 bases). This CDR3 region has 14 residues. Germline lookup yields CDR1 SGHRS and CDR2 YFSETQ. The V end lost 4 bases, the J end lost 1 base, and 11 bases lay between the germline ends.

This clonotype has ten or more counts. The CDR3 region has the DNA TGTGCCAGCAGTGCGACAGGTTACACTGAAGCTTTCTTT. Translation: CASSATGYTEAFF. The rearrangement links TRBV25-1 to TRBJ1-1; D may be TRBD1 (6 bases). CDR3 length: 13 residues. Germline values: CDR1 MGHDK, CDR2 SYGVNS. Trimming left V 4 bases short and J 3 bases short, with 9 bases between.